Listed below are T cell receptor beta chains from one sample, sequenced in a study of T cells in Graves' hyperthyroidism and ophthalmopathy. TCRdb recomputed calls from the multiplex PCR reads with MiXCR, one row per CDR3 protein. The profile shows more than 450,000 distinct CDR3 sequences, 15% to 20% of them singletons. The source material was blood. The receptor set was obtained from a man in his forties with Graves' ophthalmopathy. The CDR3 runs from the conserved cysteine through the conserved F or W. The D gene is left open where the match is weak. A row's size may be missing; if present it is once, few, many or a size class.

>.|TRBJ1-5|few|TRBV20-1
CSTRGGVNNQPQHF
TGCAGTACTAGAGGAGGGGTGAACAATCAGCCCCAGCATTTT
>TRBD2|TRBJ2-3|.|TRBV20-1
CSARAAGEGTDTQYF
TGCAGTGCTAGAGCGGCGGGAGAGGGCACAGATACGCAGTATTTT
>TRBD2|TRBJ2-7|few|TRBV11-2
CASSSTSGGLYEQCF
TGTGCCAGCAGCTCCACTAGCGGGGGCCTCTACGAGCAGTGCTTC
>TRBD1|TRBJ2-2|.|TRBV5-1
CASSYTTGAGELFF
TGCGCCAGCAGCTATACTACAGGGGCCGGGGAGCTGTTTTTT
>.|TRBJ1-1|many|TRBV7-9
CASSLTGSPEAFF
TGTGCCAGCAGCCTAACAGGGAGTCCTGAAGCTTTCTTT
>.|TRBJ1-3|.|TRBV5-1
CASRFGESGNTIYF
TGCGCCAGCAGGTTCGGGGAATCTGGAAACACCATATATTTT
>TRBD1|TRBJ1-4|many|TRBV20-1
CSASPNRDRLTATNEKLFF
TGCAGTGCAAGTCCCAACCGGGACAGGCTAACCGCAACTAATGAAAAACTGTTTTTT
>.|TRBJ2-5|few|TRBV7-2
CASSLVGERTQYF
TGTGCCAGCAGCTTAGTAGGGGAACGGACCCAGTACTTC
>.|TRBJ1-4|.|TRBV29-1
CSVEDRNEKLFF
TGCAGCGTTGAAGATCGAAATGAAAAACTGTTTTTT
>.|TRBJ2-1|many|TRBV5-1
CASTLAPNYNEQFF
TGCGCCAGCACCCTGGCACCGAACTACAATGAGCAGTTCTTC